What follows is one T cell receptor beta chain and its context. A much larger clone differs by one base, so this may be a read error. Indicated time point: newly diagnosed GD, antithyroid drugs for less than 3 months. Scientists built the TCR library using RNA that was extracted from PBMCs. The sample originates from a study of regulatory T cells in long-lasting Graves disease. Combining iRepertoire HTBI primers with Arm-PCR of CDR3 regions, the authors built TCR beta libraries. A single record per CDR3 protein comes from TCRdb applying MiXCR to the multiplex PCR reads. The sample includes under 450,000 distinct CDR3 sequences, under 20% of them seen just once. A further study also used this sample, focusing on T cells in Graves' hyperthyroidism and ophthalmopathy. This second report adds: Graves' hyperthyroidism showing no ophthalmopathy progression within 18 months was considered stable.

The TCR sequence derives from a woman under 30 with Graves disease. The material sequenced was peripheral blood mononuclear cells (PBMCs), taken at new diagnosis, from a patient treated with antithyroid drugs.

CDR3 amino acids: CASRPDTDTQYF. As DNA, the CDR3 is TGTGCCAGCAGACCCGACACAGATACGCAGTATTTT. The chain is built from TRBV5-4 and TRBJ2-3; D gene ambiguous. The V gene's germline CDR1 is SGHNT and CDR2 YYREEE (reference sequence). The CDR3 extends over 12 amino acids. V was shortened by 5 bases and J by 2 bases, with 6 bases between the two germline ends.